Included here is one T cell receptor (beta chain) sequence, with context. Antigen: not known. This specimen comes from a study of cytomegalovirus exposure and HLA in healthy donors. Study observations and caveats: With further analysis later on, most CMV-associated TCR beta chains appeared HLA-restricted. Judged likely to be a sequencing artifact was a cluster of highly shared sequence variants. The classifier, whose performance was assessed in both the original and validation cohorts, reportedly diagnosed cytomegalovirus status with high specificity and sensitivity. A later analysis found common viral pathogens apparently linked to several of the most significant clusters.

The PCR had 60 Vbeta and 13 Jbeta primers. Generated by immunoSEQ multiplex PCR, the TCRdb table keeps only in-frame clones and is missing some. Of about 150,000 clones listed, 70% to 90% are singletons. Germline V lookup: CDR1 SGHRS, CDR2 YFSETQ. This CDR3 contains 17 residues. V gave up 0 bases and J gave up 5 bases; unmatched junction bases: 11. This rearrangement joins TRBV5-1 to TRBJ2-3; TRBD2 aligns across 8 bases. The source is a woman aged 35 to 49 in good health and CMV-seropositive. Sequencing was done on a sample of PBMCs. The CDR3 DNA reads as TGCGCCAGCAGCTTGGACGGGAGGGCCGAATTAGGAGATACGCAGTATTTT. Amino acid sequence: CASSLDGRAELGDTQYF.